This T cell receptor beta chain appears in the sequencing data of a study of blood T cell repertoires in COVID-19. Study-level information: Sources were T cells, B-cell-depleted T cells, or PBMCs; the material itself was cDNA or gDNA.

Per the original methods: Nucleated cell counts were estimated from reference gene primer amplification. Clones were read by immunoSEQ multiplex PCR, and TCRdb kept only the in-frame ones, dropping some. The V and J calls and clone size are taken from that table; D and trimming were inferred from the DNA. Seen here are 150,000 or so clones, around 84% observed once, and the top ten hold roughly 7.3%. Germline V gene lookup returns CDR1 SGHDT and CDR2 YYEEEE. The CDR3 runs 15 residues. V was shortened by 6 bases and J by 10 bases, with 20 bases between the two germline ends. Ages ranged from roughly 18 to 95 years, with residence in approximately 23 US areas. Membership in each cohort depended on participant-reported clinical history.

Sequencing input: PBMCs or T cells enriched from blood (not recorded which). The J gene is TRBJ1-6, the V gene TRBV5-6, with D possibly being TRBD1 (5 bases). The TCR sequence derives from a woman between 50 and 59 years old who had recovered from COVID-19. The CDR3 sequence is CASNVRGLGSSPLHF. CDR3 in DNA: TGTGCCAGCAACGTTAGGGGACTCGGAAGCTCACCCCTCCACTTT.